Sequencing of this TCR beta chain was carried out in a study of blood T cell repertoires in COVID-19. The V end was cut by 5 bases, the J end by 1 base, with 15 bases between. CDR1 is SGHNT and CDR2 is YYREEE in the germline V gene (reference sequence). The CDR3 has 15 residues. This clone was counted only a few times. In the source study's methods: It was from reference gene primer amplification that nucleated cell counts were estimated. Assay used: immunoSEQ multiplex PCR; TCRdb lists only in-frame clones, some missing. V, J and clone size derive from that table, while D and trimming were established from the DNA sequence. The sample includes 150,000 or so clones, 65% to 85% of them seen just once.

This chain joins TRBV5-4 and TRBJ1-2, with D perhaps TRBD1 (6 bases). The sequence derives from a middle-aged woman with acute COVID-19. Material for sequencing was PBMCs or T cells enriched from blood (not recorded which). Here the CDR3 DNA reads TGTGCCAGCAGTGAACAGGGCCTAGATAACTATGGCTACACCTTC. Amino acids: CASSEQGLDNYGYTF.